Listed below are T cell receptor beta chains from one sample, sequenced in a study of breast tumors, draining lymph nodes, adjacent tissues. Via MiXCR, TCRdb re-called the multiplex PCR reads, giving one row per CDR3 protein. This table holds 270,000 or so distinct CDR3 sequences, 30% to 35% found once. Sequenced material: axillary lymph node tissue. These TCRs come from a female donor with breast cancer. Some clones in this sample may be carry-over from other donors' samples. CDR3s include the opening cysteine and the closing phenylalanine or tryptophan. The D gene is left open where the match is weak. Size is omitted from some rows. Given values are once, few, many or a class for expanded clones.

TRBD1	TRBV27	NA	TRBJ2-7	CASSLKPGGQSEQYF	TGTGCCAGCAGTCTTAAACCAGGGGGTCAGTCCGAGCAGTACTTC
NA	TRBV19	many	TRBJ2-7	CASSIGYEQYF	TGTGCCAGTAGTATTGGGTACGAGCAGTACTTC
TRBD1	TRBV20-1	NA	TRBJ1-2	CSASSLDRAHGYTF	TGCAGTGCTAGCTCGCTGGACAGGGCCCATGGCTACACCTTC
TRBD1	TRBV5-1	NA	TRBJ2-1	CASSSGQGIGNEQFF	TGCGCCAGCAGCTCGGGACAGGGAATAGGGAATGAGCAGTTCTTC
TRBD1	TRBV12-3/TRBV12-4	many	TRBJ2-7	CASRTGTYEQYF	TGTGCCAGCAGGACAGGGACCTACGAGCAGTACTTC
NA	TRBV12-3/TRBV12-4	many	TRBJ2-6	CASSFRRGAASGANVLTF	TGTGCCAGCAGTTTCCGACGTGGGGCGGCCTCTGGGGCCAACGTCCTGACTTTC
TRBD2	TRBV3-1	few	TRBJ2-2	CASSQLSGSTGELFF	TGTGCCAGCAGCCAACTCAGCGGGAGCACCGGGGAGCTGTTTTTT
TRBD2	TRBV6-5	few	TRBJ2-7	CASRRRGLASSHEQYF	TGTGCCAGCAGAAGGCGAGGACTAGCAAGCTCCCACGAGCAGTACTTC
NA	TRBV20-1	many	TRBJ2-5	CSARVVRPETQYF	TGCAGTGCTAGAGTGGTCAGGCCGGAGACCCAGTACTTC
NA	TRBV19	NA	TRBJ2-1	CATTGRNSYNEQSF	TGTGCCACCACCGGGAGAAACTCCTACAATGAGCAGTCCTTC
NA	TRBV20-1	many	TRBJ2-1	CSATGGREQFF	TGCAGTGCTACGGGTGGCAGGGAGCAGTTCTTC
NA	TRBV6-5	many	TRBJ2-1	CASSSLVEQFF	TGTGCCAGCAGTTCTCTGGTTGAGCAGTTCTTC
TRBD2	TRBV5-1	many	TRBJ2-1	CASSHGTIRDEQFF	TGCGCCAGCAGCCACGGGACTATTAGGGATGAGCAGTTCTTC
TRBD1	TRBV19	many	TRBJ2-7	CASSRGAGGFYEQYF	TGTGCCAGTAGTAGGGGGGCAGGGGGCTTTTACGAGCAGTACTTC
TRBD2	TRBV7-9	many	TRBJ2-3	CASSLAPLLAGESDTQYF	TGTGCCAGCAGCTTAGCGCCCTTACTAGCGGGAGAATCAGATACGCAGTATTTT
NA	TRBV29-1	many	TRBJ2-1	CSVGQAPTSYNEQFF	TGCAGCGTTGGTCAAGCGCCTACCTCCTACAATGAGCAGTTCTTC
TRBD2	TRBV4-1	many	TRBJ2-3	CASSPSSGFYTDTQYF	TGCGCCAGCAGCCCCTCTAGCGGGTTTTACACAGATACGCAGTATTTT
TRBD1	TRBV6-2/TRBV6-3	NA	TRBJ2-3	CASTRTGTVADTQYF	TGTGCCAGCACCCGGACAGGGACGGTGGCAGATACGCAGTATTTT
NA	TRBV19	many	TRBJ2-2	CASSPLPNTGELFF	TGTGCCAGTAGTCCTCTCCCCAACACCGGGGAGCTGTTTTTT
NA	TRBV6-6	few	TRBJ2-1	CASSYLLFSADHYNEQFF	TGTGCCAGCAGTTATTTGTTGTTTTCGGCGGACCACTACAATGAGCAGTTCTTC
TRBD1	TRBV2	NA	TRBJ2-7	CARGPGQGHEQYF	TGTGCTAGAGGGCCGGGACAGGGCCACGAGCAGTACTTC
NA	TRBV2	NA	TRBJ2-4	CASSELGLAKNIQYF	TGTGCCAGCAGTGAATTGGGGCTAGCCAAAAACATTCAGTACTTC
TRBD2	TRBV20-1	many	TRBJ2-3	CSAKLAGGTDTQYF	TGCAGCGCAAAACTAGCGGGAGGCACGGATACGCAGTATTTT
NA	TRBV6-1	NA	TRBJ2-7	CASSPKDGRAREQYF	TGTGCCAGCAGTCCCAAGGATGGACGGGCTCGCGAGCAGTACTTC
TRBD1	TRBV9	NA	TRBJ2-2	CASRVAEPTWDRGGTGELFF	TGTGCCAGCCGCGTAGCCGAACCCACCTGGGACAGGGGCGGCACCGGGGAGCTGTTTTTT
NA	TRBV19	many	TRBJ2-7	CASSRGPSRGSYEQYF	TGTGCCAGTAGTAGGGGACCGTCCAGAGGTTCCTACGAGCAGTACTTC
NA	TRBV6-6	NA	TRBJ2-7	CASSHEGGEQYF	TGTGCCAGCAGTCACGAGGGTGGCGAGCAGTACTTC
TRBD1	TRBV29-1	many	TRBJ2-7	CSVAATGQVKEQYF	TGCAGCGTTGCGGCAACGGGACAGGTCAAAGAGCAGTACTTC
TRBD1	TRBV18	few	TRBJ2-3	CASSPLDRDTDTQYF	TGTGCCAGCTCACCGCTGGACAGGGACACAGATACGCAGTATTTT
TRBD1	TRBV15	NA	TRBJ2-7	CATRYDRGTDYYEQYF	TGTGCCACCAGATACGACAGGGGGACAGACTATTACGAGCAGTACTTC
NA	TRBV2	many	TRBJ2-5	CASSVLAATQYF	TGTGCCAGCAGTGTTTTAGCGGCGACCCAGTACTTC
TRBD1	TRBV2	once	TRBJ1-2	CVSSHRQGGPRYGYTF	TGTGTCAGCAGCCACCGACAGGGGGGACCCCGCTATGGCTACACCTTC
NA	TRBV7-2	NA	TRBJ1-4	CASSFRGSEKLFF	TGTGCCAGCAGCTTTAGGGGGAGTGAAAAACTGTTTTTT
TRBD2	TRBV5-1	NA	TRBJ2-1	CAGSLGLAGNEQFF	TGCGCCGGCAGCTTGGGACTAGCGGGAAATGAGCAGTTCTTC
TRBD1	TRBV24-1	many	TRBJ2-1	CATSVTGGGGEQFF	TGTGCCACCAGTGTAACAGGGGGTGGGGGTGAGCAGTTCTTC
TRBD2	TRBV2	NA	TRBJ2-7	CASSENGAGRANEQYF	TGTGCCAGCAGTGAAAACGGGGCGGGGAGGGCCAACGAGCAGTACTTC
TRBD2	TRBV9	NA	TRBJ2-5	CASSAQAGGVQETQYF	TGTGCCAGCAGCGCCCAAGCGGGAGGGGTTCAAGAGACCCAGTACTTC
NA	TRBV6-5	many	TRBJ2-1	CASSSHLVGRVNEQFF	TGTGCCAGCAGTTCCCATCTTGTGGGGCGGGTCAATGAGCAGTTCTTC
NA	TRBV12-5	many	TRBJ2-7	CASGRDDYEQYF	TGTGCTAGTGGCCGTGACGACTACGAGCAGTACTTC
TRBD2	TRBV7-3	many	TRBJ2-3	CASSKWTSGSTDTQYF	TGTGCCAGCAGCAAATGGACTAGCGGGAGCACAGATACGCAGTATTTT
TRBD1	TRBV7-2	many	TRBJ2-3	CASSLTGGGDTQYF	TGTGCCAGCAGCTTAACAGGGGGTGGAGATACGCAGTATTTT
NA	TRBV6-5	NA	TRBJ1-2	CASSHSVGGYGYTF	TGTGCCAGCAGTCACTCGGTAGGGGGCTATGGCTACACCTTC
TRBD1	TRBV7-8	many	TRBJ2-2	CASSFWDRITGELFF	TGTGCCAGCAGCTTCTGGGACAGAATCACCGGGGAGCTGTTTTTT
NA	TRBV7-9	many	TRBJ2-7	CASSRLVAETANYEQYF	TGTGCCAGCAGCCGTTTAGTTGCTGAGACAGCCAACTACGAGCAGTACTTC
TRBD1	TRBV19	many	TRBJ1-5	CASSKLGQVWNQPQHF	TGTGCCAGTAGTAAGCTCGGACAGGTTTGGAATCAGCCCCAGCATTTT
NA	TRBV3-1	NA	TRBJ2-1	CASSHGTLYNEQFF	TGTGCCAGCAGCCACGGGACCCTATACAATGAGCAGTTCTTC
NA	TRBV6-1	NA	TRBJ2-1	CASVPGGWNEQFF	TGTGCCAGCGTCCCGGGGGGCTGGAATGAGCAGTTCTTC
NA	TRBV5-1	many	TRBJ2-5	CASSSEGSQYF	TGCGCCAGCAGCTCGGAGGGGTCCCAGTACTTC